What follows are 23 T cell receptor beta chains derived from one specimen sequenced in a study of T cell changes during pregnancy in multiple sclerosis. The table came from immunoSEQ multiplex PCR; TCRdb's copy has only in-frame clones and leaves some out. This table has about 71,000 clones, 75% to 95% appearing once. Material: CD8+ T cells from peripheral blood mononuclear cells, obtained before pregnancy. The receptors come from a female donor with multiple sclerosis, enrolled in a pregnancy study.

The V call is TRBV29-1, the J call TRBJ2-1, with TRBD1 as a possible D gene (6 bases). The V gene lost 8 bases and the J gene lost 4 bases, with 12 bases spanning the gap. Germline V gene data show CDR1 as SQVTM and CDR2 as ANQGSEA. The CDR3 has 12 residues. The CDR3 DNA is TGCAGCTCCGGGACACCTTACAATGAGCAGTTCTTC. Translating gives CSSGTPYNEQFF.

The chain uses TRBV7-9 and TRBJ2-4; D possibly corresponds to TRBD2 (5 bases). The CDR3 runs to 15 residues. Deletions cut 1 base from V and 5 bases from J, with 12 bases between. Germline V CDR1 and CDR2: SEHNR, FQNEAQ (reference sequence). This chain's CDR3 is CASSLEGSSQNIQYF. The DNA for the CDR3 is TGTGCCAGCAGCTTAGAAGGTTCTAGCCAAAACATTCAGTACTTC.

The chain employs TRBV6-1 and TRBJ2-2, with D perhaps matching TRBD1 (7 bases). Germline CDR1 is MNHNS and CDR2 is SASEGT. The V and J ends lost 2 bases and 4 bases respectively, with 14 bases between them. The CDR3 has 16 residues. This CDR3 reads CASSERQGGVTGELFF. The CDR3 DNA reads as TGTGCCAGCAGTGAAAGACAGGGCGGGGTCACCGGGGAGCTGTTTTTT.

DNA of the CDR3: TGTGCCAGCAGCCCCGCGCCTTATAGCAATCAGCCCCAGCATTTT. It specifies CASSPAPYSNQPQHF. V is TRBV5-8 and J is TRBJ1-5; D ambiguous. CDR1 and CDR2 (germline): SGHTS, YDEGEE. The CDR3 consists of 15 residues. V dropped 4 bases and J dropped 0 bases, with 11 bases sitting between them. Full variable domain (outside the CDR3, taken from reference TRBV5-8 and TRBJ1-5): EAGVTQSPTHLIKTRGQQATLRCSPISGHTSVYWYQQALGLGLQFLLWYDEGEERNRGNFPPRFSGRQFPNYSSELNVNALELEDSALYLCASSPAPYSNQPQHFGDGTRLSIL.

The J gene is TRBJ2-2, the V gene TRBV29-1; TRBD1 matches at 9 bases. Germline CDR1 and CDR2: SQVTM and ANQGSEA. V lost 7 bases to trimming and J lost 4 bases; unmatched junction nucleotides: 4. The CDR3 totals 13 residues. CDR3 residues: CSARTGATGELFF. The CDR3 bases are TGCAGCGCCCGGACAGGGGCCACCGGGGAGCTGTTTTTT.

The rearrangement links TRBV6-6 to TRBJ2-7, with a weak D call TRBD1 (6 bases). CDR1 is MNHNY and CDR2 is SVGAGI in the germline V gene (reference sequence). V was trimmed by 5 bases and J by 3 bases, leaving 14 bases between them. The CDR3 loop spans 14 amino acids. Here the CDR3 reads CASSLHRVFYEQYF. CDR3 coding DNA: TGTGCCAGCAGTCTCCACAGGGTCTTCTACGAGCAGTACTTC.

The V call is TRBV30, the J call TRBJ1-5, with D possibly being TRBD1 (5 bases). The CDR3 loop spans 14 amino acids. Between the trimmed V and J ends, which lost 5 bases and 1 base, there was a span of 12 bases. CDR1 is GTSNPN and CDR2 is SVGIG in the germline V gene (reference sequence). The CDR3 sequence is CAWGEGPSNQPQHF. CDR3 DNA: TGTGCCTGGGGGGAGGGACCGAGCAATCAGCCCCAGCATTTT.

J is TRBJ1-2 and V is TRBV21-1; the table assigns TRBD1, which was not confirmed against the DNA. TRBV21-1 corresponds to a pseudogene. The CDR3 sequence is 19 residues long. CDR3 nucleotide sequence: TGTGCCAGCAGCAAAGGGGGTGGGACAGGCGAATTTTATAACTATGGCTACACCTTC. It translates to CASSKGGGTGEFYNYGYTF.

The rearrangement joins TRBV27 to TRBJ2-1, with 9 bases identical to TRBD1. The CDR3 length is 16 residues. Germline V gene sequence: CDR1 MNHEY, CDR2 SMNVEV (reference sequence). Losses at the gene ends were 0 bases for V and 3 bases for J; bases not matched to a gene: 3. CDR3 residues: CASSLSGQGRYNEQFF. The CDR3 bases are TGTGCCAGCAGTTTATCAGGACAGGGGCGCTACAATGAGCAGTTCTTC.

The sample holds a few counts of this clone. V usage is TRBV2 and J usage is TRBJ2-7, with TRBD1 identical over 7 bases. Unmatched junction bases numbered 1, after V lost 8 bases and J lost 0 bases. Germline values: CDR1 SNHLY, CDR2 FYNNEI. CDR3 length equals 12 residues. The CDR3 here is CASRDSSYEQYF. The CDR3 DNA reads TGTGCCAGCCGGGACAGCTCCTACGAGCAGTACTTC.

The chain couples TRBV5-5 to TRBJ1-6, with a weak D call TRBD1 (5 bases). Germline CDR1 is SGHKS and CDR2 is YYEKEE (reference sequence). The CDR3 sequence is 14 residues long. The ends were cut back, 5 bases at V and 8 bases at J, with 14 bases in the middle. The CDR3: CASRTQGSHSPLHF. Here the CDR3 DNA reads TGTGCCAGCAGGACTCAGGGTAGTCATTCACCCCTCCACTTT.

This rearrangement joins TRBV12-5 to TRBJ2-1; 13 bases are a match to TRBD2. J gave up 0 bases and V 6 bases, and 8 bases lay outside the gene matches. The germline V gene encodes CDR1 LGHNT and CDR2 FRNRAP. The CDR3 is made up of 18 amino acids. The CDR3 sequence: CASGPGTSGDRSYNEQFF. CDR3 nucleotides: TGTGCTAGTGGCCCCGGGACTAGCGGGGACCGCTCCTACAATGAGCAGTTCTTC.

This clone was counted once. The gene calls are TRBV19 and TRBJ2-1; D remains ambiguous. CDR1 is LNHDA, CDR2 SQIVND, per germline (reference sequence). CDR3 length equals 13 residues. V was cut by 5 bases and J by 4 bases, with 9 bases left in between. The CDR3 bases are TGTGCCAGTAGTGAATCGGTATACAATGAGCAGTTCTTC. This sequence encodes CASSESVYNEQFF.

The J gene is TRBJ2-5, the V gene TRBV27, with 7 bases fitting TRBD1. Germline CDR1 MNHEY, CDR2 SMNVEV (reference sequence). Losses at the gene ends were 3 bases for V and 1 base for J; bases not matched to a gene: 2. The CDR3 has 14 residues. DNA of the CDR3: TGTGCCAGCAGTTTGGACAGGAGCCAAGAGACCCAGTACTTC. The encoded protein is CASSLDRSQETQYF.

The genes are TRBV27 and TRBJ2-1; 8 positions match TRBD1. This CDR3 contains 14 residues. V shed 6 bases and J 1 base; nucleotides not matched to a gene: 2. Germline V gene sequence: CDR1 MNHEY, CDR2 SMNVEV (reference sequence). CDR3 DNA sequence: TGTGCCAGCAGACGGACAGGGTCCTACAATGAGCAGTTCTTC. It translates to CASRRTGSYNEQFF.

The J gene is TRBJ2-2, the V gene TRBV2, with 8 bases identical to TRBD1. Germline CDR1 and CDR2: SNHLY and FYNNEI. The V segment lost 7 bases and the J segment 12 bases; nucleotides outside the gene matches: 19. This CDR3 region has 16 residues. CDR3 sequence (DNA): TGTGCCAGCAACGGGAAGAGGACAGGGAGCTGGCATCAGCTGTTTTTT. Protein sequence: CASNGKRTGSWHQLFF.

The chain joins TRBV15 to TRBJ2-3; D not resolved. V lost 0 bases to trimming and J lost 7 bases, with 2 bases between them. Germline V gene lookup returns CDR1 LNHNV and CDR2 YYDKDF (reference sequence). The CDR3 consists of 11 residues. CDR3 nucleotides: TGTGCCACCAGCAGAGATAATACGCAGTATTTT. Its translation: CATSRDNTQYF. The whole variable domain, remainder taken from reference TRBV15 and TRBJ2-3, is DAMVIQNPRYQVTQFGKPVTLSCSQTLNHNVMYWYQQKSSQAPKLLFHYYDKDFNNEADTPDNFQSRRPNTSFCFLDIRSPGLGDTAMYLCATSRDNTQYFGPGTRLTVL.

The V and J genes are TRBV27 and TRBJ2-7, with 8 positions matching TRBD2. Germline CDR1 is MNHEY and CDR2 is SMNVEV (reference sequence). The CDR3 is 13 amino acids. V trimming: 6 bases; J trimming: 2 bases; junction bases outside the gene matches: 3. CDR3 sequence (DNA): TGTGCCAGCAGCTTCGGGAGGGCCTACGAGCAGTACTTC. Translating gives CASSFGRAYEQYF.

The CDR3 nucleotides read TGTGCCACCCTAAGGGCAGGGGAATCCACCGGGGAGCTGTTTTTT. It encodes CATLRAGESTGELFF. The chain couples TRBV2 to TRBJ2-2; possible D gene TRBD1, 6 bases. V was pared by 10 bases and J by 4 bases, with 19 bases between. Germline V lookup: CDR1 SNHLY, CDR2 FYNNEI. The CDR3 runs to 15 residues.

The gene calls are TRBV4-1 and TRBJ1-1; D gene uncertain. In germline, CDR1 is MGHRA, CDR2 YSYEKL. V lost 2 bases to trimming and J lost 1 base, with 5 bases between them. The CDR3 extends over 13 amino acids. The CDR3 sequence: CASSQLGNTEAFF. The DNA of the CDR3 is TGCGCCAGCAGCCAACTAGGGAACACTGAAGCTTTCTTT.

The chain couples TRBV19 to TRBJ2-7; 10 nucleotides match TRBD2. CDR3 length equals 15 residues. CDR1 is LNHDA and CDR2 is SQIVND in the germline V gene (reference sequence). Germline trimming cut 3 bases from V and 7 bases from J; bases unmatched to any gene: 9. CDR3: CASSIAASGGWEQYF. CDR3 nucleotide sequence: TGTGCCAGTAGTATCGCGGCTAGCGGGGGCTGGGAGCAGTACTTC. The full variable domain, its missing parts supplied by reference TRBV19 and TRBJ2-7, is DGGITQSPKYLFRKEGQNVTLSCEQNLNHDAMYWYRQDPGQGLRLIYYSQIVNDFQKGDIAEGYSVSREKKESFPLTVTSAQKNPTAFYLCASSIAASGGWEQYFGPGTRLTVT.

DNA of the CDR3: TGTGCCTGGACCCAGGGAACTAGCACAGATACGCAGTATTTT. It specifies CAWTQGTSTDTQYF. The rearrangement joins TRBV30 to TRBJ2-3; D possibly corresponds to TRBD1 (5 bases). Trimming removed 4 bases from V and 0 bases from J, with 11 bases in between. Germline lookup yields CDR1 GTSNPN and CDR2 SVGIG (reference sequence). The CDR3 covers 14 residues.

The chain carries TRBV9 and TRBJ2-7; 8 bases agree with TRBD1. This CDR3 contains 16 residues. J was trimmed by 7 bases and V by 0 bases; bases with no gene match: 12. The germline CDR1 and CDR2 sequences are SGDLS and YYNGEE. As DNA, the CDR3 is TGTGCCAGCAGCGTAGCCTCCCAGGGGGCGACGGGAGAGCAGTACTTC. Its protein product is CASSVASQGATGEQYF.